The present T cell receptor (beta chain) was sequenced within a study of cytomegalovirus exposure and HLA in healthy donors. Study context: Earlier results showed 120 million or so unique TCR beta sequences derived from 150 million to 200 million T cells.

As for this clone: Antigen unknown.

PCR was performed using 60 Vbeta and 13 Jbeta primers. Repertoires were generated with immunoSEQ multiplex PCR, while TCRdb's copy carries only in-frame clones and drops some. This repertoire shows around 25,000 clones, nearly 80% found once; its top ten account for 3.5% to 5.5%. J was trimmed by 6 bases and V by 8 bases; bases with no gene match: 4. The germline V gene has CDR1 SGHTA and CDR2 FQGNSA. The CDR3 totals 12 residues. General study points: Productive status was seen about 87% or about 30% of the time for most TCR beta V segments in an earlier analysis. Later, an analysis showed that TCR beta chains associated with HLA were more clonally expanded than others that were equally common.

J is TRBJ2-4 and V is TRBV7-2; 7 positions match TRBD2. The sequenced sample consisted of PBMCs. The origin of this receptor is a male donor in good health and CMV-seronegative. The DNA of the CDR3 is TGTGCCAGCGGGGCTAGCGGAAACATTCAGTACTTC. Translating gives CASGASGNIQYF. Combining the CDR3 with reference TRBV7-2 and TRBJ2-4 gives the whole variable domain GAGVSQSPSNKVTEKGKDVELRCDPISGHTALYWYRQSLGQGLEFLIYFQGNSAPDKSGLPSDRFSAERTGGSVSTLTIQRTQQEDSAVYLCASGASGNIQYFGAGTRLSVL.